A selection of T cell receptor beta chains follows, all from one sample in a study of kidney transplant recipient with SARS-CoV-2 infection. TCRdb passed the reads through MiXCR, listing each CDR3 protein once. This sample has under 300,000 distinct CDR3 sequences, with about 30% found just once. Sequencing was performed on a blood sample, taken at baseline and on roughly day 110 from a kidney transplant recipient. The receptors come from a male patient in his 30s who had COVID-19 and was a kidney transplant recipient. Part of the T cell pool may stem from the graft donor. The CDR3 runs from the conserved cysteine through the conserved F or W. Each record gives: D gene, clone size, J gene, V gene, CDR3 protein, CDR3 DNA. D genes are given only for firm matches. Only part of the rows carry a size: once, few, many, or a class if the clone is expanded.

D: TRBD2
size: .
J: TRBJ2-3
V: TRBV6-2/TRBV6-3
CDR3: CASSSPSGGADTQYF
DNA: TGTGCCAGCAGTTCCCCTAGCGGGGGGGCAGATACGCAGTATTTT

D: .
size: many
J: TRBJ2-7
V: TRBV10-3
CDR3: CAISEGGGMTYEQYF
DNA: TGTGCCATCAGTGAGGGTGGGGGTATGACCTACGAGCAGTACTTC

D: .
size: .
J: TRBJ2-5
V: TRBV29-1
CDR3: CGVHLIQETQYF
DNA: TGCGGCGTTCACCTGATCCAAGAGACCCAGTACTTC

D: .
size: many
J: TRBJ1-2
V: TRBV6-4
CDR3: CASSKGHSHGKTYGYTF
DNA: TGTGCCAGCAGTAAAGGGCACTCACACGGAAAGACCTATGGCTACACCTTC

D: TRBD2
size: few
J: TRBJ2-1
V: TRBV5-1
CDR3: CASSEPGLAGYNEQFF
DNA: TGCGCCAGCAGCGAACCGGGACTAGCGGGCTACAATGAGCAGTTCTTC

D: .
size: many
J: TRBJ2-6
V: TRBV5-3
CDR3: CARKQRSGEQSRANVLTF
DNA: TGTGCCAGAAAGCAACGGAGTGGTGAACAAAGTCGGGCCAACGTCCTGACTTTC

D: .
size: .
J: TRBJ2-2
V: TRBV5-1
CDR3: CANSLAAGNTGELVF
DNA: TGCGCCAACAGCTTGGCTGCGGGTAACACCGGGGAGCTGGTTTTT

D: .
size: many
J: TRBJ1-6
V: TRBV11-2
CDR3: CASSSTGRGNSPLHF
DNA: TGTGCCAGCAGCTCAACAGGGAGAGGGAATTCACCCCTCCACTTT

D: .
size: many
J: TRBJ1-2
V: TRBV7-7
CDR3: CASSTGTKCRKTYGYTF
DNA: TGTGCCAGCAGCACCGGAACTAAGTGCCGAAAGACCTATGGCTACACCTTC

D: TRBD2
size: many
J: TRBJ2-7
V: TRBV20-1
CDR3: CSAGSGTSGRAFYEQYF
DNA: TGCAGTGCTGGTTCCGGGACTAGCGGGAGGGCCTTCTACGAGCAGTACTTC

D: TRBD1
size: many
J: TRBJ1-5
V: TRBV4-1
CDR3: CASSQWVTGGAYSNQPQHF
DNA: TGCGCCAGCAGCCAATGGGTGACAGGGGGAGCATATAGCAATCAGCCCCAGCATTTT

D: TRBD2
size: .
J: TRBJ2-3
V: TRBV24-1
CDR3: CTTSHSGRGGTDTQYF
DNA: TGTACCACCAGCCACAGCGGGAGAGGGGGCACAGATACGCAGTATTTT

D: .
size: many
J: TRBJ1-2
V: TRBV12-3/TRBV12-4
CDR3: CASSTSDTAGKTYGYTF
DNA: TGTGCCAGCAGTACTTCAGACACAGCAGGAAAGACCTATGGCTACACCTTC

D: .
size: .
J: TRBJ1-2
V: TRBV5-6
CDR3: CASSLFPGDYGYTF
DNA: TGTGCCAGCAGCTTGTTTCCTGGGGACTATGGCTACACCTTC

D: .
size: many
J: TRBJ2-7
V: TRBV10-1
CDR3: CASGAQAYEQYF
DNA: TGCGCCAGCGGGGCACAGGCGTACGAGCAGTACTTC